This entry is about one T cell receptor beta chain. This entry belongs to a study of blood T cell repertoires in COVID-19. Looking at the study overall: Sites across the United States, Italy and Spain contributed samples from acute and convalescent COVID-19. The cDNA or gDNA used as material had been derived from T cells, B-cell-depleted T cells, or PBMCs.

How the authors handled the data: Amplifying reference gene primers gave estimates of nucleated cell counts. TCRdb's table, derived via immunoSEQ multiplex PCR, lists solely in-frame clones and lacks some. The V and J calls and clone size were taken over from that table, and D and trimming were inferred from the DNA. In the table there are around 29,000 clones, 55% to 80% of which are singletons. Unmatched junction bases numbered 8, after V lost 1 base and J lost 1 base. The CDR3 covers 18 residues. The germline V gene encodes CDR1 MDHEN and CDR2 SYDVKM. The TCR originated in a human donor in a cohort sampled during active COVID-19. The gene calls are TRBV28 and TRBJ2-4; TRBD2 aligns across 9 bases. Sequences were obtained from peripheral blood. CDR3 DNA: TGTGCCAGCAGTTTATCTAGCGGGACGCCGGGCGCCAAAAACATTCAGTACTTC. Amino acids: CASSLSSGTPGAKNIQYF.